This TCR beta chain appears in the sequencing data of a study of CD8 T cells in Susac syndrome. On the study more broadly: Patients with Susac syndrome were therapy-naive, treated with corticosteroids, or treated with intravenous immunoglobulin alone when blood was collected.

The authors reverse transcribed roughly 0.5 to 1 ug RNA with random hexamers. In TCRdb, the immunoSEQ multiplex PCR reads were re-called with MiXCR into one record per CDR3 protein. The sample records roughly 76,000 distinct CDR3 sequences, approximately 95% being singletons. Study results and limitations: Maximal CD8+ clonal expansion in Susac was observed within TEMRA cells and among active patients. The authors acknowledged that the study's TCR sequencing and HLA analysis involved relatively few individuals.

The V and J ends lost 3 bases and 5 bases respectively, with 19 bases between them. This CDR3 is built from 16 residues. Per germline, CDR1 LGHDT and CDR2 YNNKEL (reference sequence). In the case of this clonotype: Its specificity is unknown.

Purification of the CD8+ and CD4+ T cells relied on negative isolation, and TEMRA cells underwent FACS enrichment. The sequence was collected from a human donor with Susac syndrome. The chain employs TRBV3-1 and TRBJ2-5; D is undetermined. The source material was CD8+ T cells from PBMCs. The CDR3 protein is CASSQGWTILGETQYF. CDR3 coding DNA: TGTGCCAGCAGCCAGGGCTGGACGATCCTCGGGGAGACCCAGTACTTC.